Below, one T cell receptor beta chain is given with its context. The antigen remains unidentified. The data are from a study of response to subunit inactivated influenza vaccine. TCRdb fed the RT-PCR reads into MiXCR, producing one record per CDR3 protein. The sample yields under 950,000 distinct CDR3 sequences, over 20% seen once. Study-wide results and limits: It was the authors' suggestion that each seasonal influenza vaccination recruits few new T cells.

The specimen comprised PBMCs from blood, sampled about 5 days after vaccination. The receptor's source is a man in his fifties who received an inactivated influenza vaccine.

The CDR3 DNA sequence: TGTGCCAGCAGCCCAAATAACCATCCCTACGAGCAGTACTTC. Its translation is CASSPNNHPYEQYF. The V gene is TRBV27, the J gene TRBJ2-7; D remains ambiguous. Trimming took 6 bases from V and 2 from J, leaving 14 bases between them. Germline lookup yields CDR1 MNHEY and CDR2 SMNVEV (reference sequence). This CDR3 is 14 amino acids long.